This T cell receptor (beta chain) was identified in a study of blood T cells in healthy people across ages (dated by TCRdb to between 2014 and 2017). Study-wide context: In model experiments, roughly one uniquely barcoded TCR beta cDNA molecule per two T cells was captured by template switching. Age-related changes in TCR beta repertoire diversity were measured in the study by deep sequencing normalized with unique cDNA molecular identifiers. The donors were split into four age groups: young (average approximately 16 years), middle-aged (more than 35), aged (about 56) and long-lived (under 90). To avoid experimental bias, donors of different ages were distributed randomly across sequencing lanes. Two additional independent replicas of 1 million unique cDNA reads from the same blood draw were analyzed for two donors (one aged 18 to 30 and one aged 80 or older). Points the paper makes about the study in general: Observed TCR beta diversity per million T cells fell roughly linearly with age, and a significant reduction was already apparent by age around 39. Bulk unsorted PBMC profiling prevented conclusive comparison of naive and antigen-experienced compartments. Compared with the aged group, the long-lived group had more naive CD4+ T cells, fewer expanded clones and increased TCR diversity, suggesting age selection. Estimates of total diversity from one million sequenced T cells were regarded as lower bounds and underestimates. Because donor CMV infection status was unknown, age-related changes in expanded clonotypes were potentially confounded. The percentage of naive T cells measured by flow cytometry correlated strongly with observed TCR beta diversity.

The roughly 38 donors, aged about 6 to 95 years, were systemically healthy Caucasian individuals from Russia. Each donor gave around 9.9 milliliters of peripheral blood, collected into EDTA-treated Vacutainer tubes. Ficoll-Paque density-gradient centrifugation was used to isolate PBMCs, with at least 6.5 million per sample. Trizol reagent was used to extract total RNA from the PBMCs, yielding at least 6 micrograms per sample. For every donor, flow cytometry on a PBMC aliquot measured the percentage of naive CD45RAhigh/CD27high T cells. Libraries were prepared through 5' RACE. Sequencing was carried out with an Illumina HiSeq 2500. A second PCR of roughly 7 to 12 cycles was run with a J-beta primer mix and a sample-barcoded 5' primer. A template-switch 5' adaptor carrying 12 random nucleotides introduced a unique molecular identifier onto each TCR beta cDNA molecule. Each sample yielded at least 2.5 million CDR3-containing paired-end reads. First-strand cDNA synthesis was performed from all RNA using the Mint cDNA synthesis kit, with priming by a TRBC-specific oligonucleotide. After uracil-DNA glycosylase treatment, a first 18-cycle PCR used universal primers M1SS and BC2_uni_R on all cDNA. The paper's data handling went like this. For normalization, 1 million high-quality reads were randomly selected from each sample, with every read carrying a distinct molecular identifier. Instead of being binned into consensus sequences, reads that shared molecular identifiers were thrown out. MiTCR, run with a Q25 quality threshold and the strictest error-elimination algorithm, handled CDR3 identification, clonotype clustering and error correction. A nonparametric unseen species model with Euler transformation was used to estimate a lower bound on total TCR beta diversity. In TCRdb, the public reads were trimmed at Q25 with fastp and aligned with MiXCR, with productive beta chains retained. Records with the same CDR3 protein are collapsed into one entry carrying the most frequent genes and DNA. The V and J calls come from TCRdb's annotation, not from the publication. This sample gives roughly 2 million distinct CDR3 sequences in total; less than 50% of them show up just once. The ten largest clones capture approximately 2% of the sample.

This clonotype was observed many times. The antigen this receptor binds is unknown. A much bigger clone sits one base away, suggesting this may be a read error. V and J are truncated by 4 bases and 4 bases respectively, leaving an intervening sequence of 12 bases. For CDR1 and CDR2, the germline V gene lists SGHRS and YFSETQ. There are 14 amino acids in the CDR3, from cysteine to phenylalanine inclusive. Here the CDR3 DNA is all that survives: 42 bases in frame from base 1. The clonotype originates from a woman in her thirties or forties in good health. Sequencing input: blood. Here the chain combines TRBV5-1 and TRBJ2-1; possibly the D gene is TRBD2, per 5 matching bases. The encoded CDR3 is CASSAWSGYNEQFF. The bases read TGCGCCAGCAGCGCCTGGAGCGGATACAATGAGCAGTTCTTC.